These 20 T cell receptor beta chains originate from one sample sequenced in a study of long-term antiretroviral therapy in people with HIV. The immunoSEQ assay was v3.0, run at survey level. TCRdb's copy holds only in-frame clones and misses some; the assay was immunoSEQ multiplex PCR. The table has about 12,000 clones, 75% to 85% seen once. Sequencing used unsorted PBMCs, obtained 3.4 years after starting antiretroviral therapy. Every receptor here comes from a man between 40 and 49 years old with HIV.

This rearrangement joins TRBV19 to TRBJ1-5; D remains unclear. The CDR3 runs to 15 residues. V lost 3 bases, J lost 2 bases, and 11 bases lay in between. Germline loops: CDR1 LNHDA, CDR2 SQIVND (reference sequence). Here the CDR3 DNA reads TGTGCCAGTAGTATGGCCGGTTTTGGCAATCAGCCCCAGCATTTT. The encoded protein is CASSMAGFGNQPQHF.

This chain connects TRBV7-2 to TRBJ2-1, with 9 bases aligning to TRBD2. Germline V lookup: CDR1 SGHTA, CDR2 FQGNSA. Losses at the gene ends were 3 bases for V and 6 bases for J; bases not matched to a gene: 12. The CDR3 spans 17 residues. In DNA, the CDR3 is TGTGCCAGCAGCTTTATTGGCGGGAGGGCCAGGGGCAATGAGCAGTTCTTC. This codes for CASSFIGGRARGNEQFF.

This chain connects TRBV11-3 to TRBJ2-2, with D tentatively TRBD2 (5 bases). The germline V and J ends were trimmed by 3 bases and 6 bases, with 8 bases remaining between them. Germline CDR1 SGHNT, CDR2 YENEEA. The CDR3 has 13 amino acids. DNA for the CDR3: TGTGCCAGCAGCTTCCGAGGGCCCGGGGAGCTGTTTTTT. Encoded protein: CASSFRGPGELFF.

The chain has TRBV7-8 and TRBJ1-4; D call uncertain. From germline, CDR1 is SGHVS and CDR2 FQNEAQ. This CDR3 is 14 amino acids long. V lost 7 bases to trimming and J lost 7 bases, with 16 bases between them. The chain's CDR3 is CASTYGSDGEKLFF. The CDR3 region has the DNA TGTGCCAGCACCTACGGTTCAGACGGTGAAAAACTGTTTTTT.

V gene TRBV18 combines with J gene TRBJ1-5; D not resolved. This CDR3 comprises 13 residues. CDR1 and CDR2 from the germline V gene are KGHSH and LQKENI. V dropped 3 bases and J dropped 4 bases, with 7 bases sitting between them. CDR3 nucleotides: TGTGCCAGCTCACCCGACCTAAATCAGCCCCAGCATTTT. It specifies CASSPDLNQPQHF.

The chain combines TRBV4-2 with TRBJ1-5; a possible D gene is TRBD1 (6 bases). The germline V gene has CDR1 LGHNA and CDR2 YNFKEQ. This CDR3 is 14 amino acids long. Trimming shortened V by 4 bases and J by 7 bases, and 14 bases separated the two germline ends. CDR3 residues: CASSPAGVDQPQHF. The DNA for the CDR3 is TGTGCCAGCAGCCCAGCAGGGGTTGACCAGCCCCAGCATTTT.

This chain links TRBV5-1 with TRBJ2-3; 7 bases fit TRBD2. Germline lookup yields CDR1 SGHRS and CDR2 YFSETQ. CDR3 size: 17 residues. Germline trimming cut 2 bases from V and 3 bases from J; bases unmatched to any gene: 12. CDR3: CASSLVPAGEGTDTQYF. The CDR3 nucleotides read TGCGCCAGCAGCTTAGTTCCCGCGGGAGAGGGGACAGATACGCAGTATTTT.

J is TRBJ2-2 and V is TRBV11-2; maybe TRBD2 (6 bases). Germline V gives CDR1 SGHAT, CDR2 FQNNGV. The germline V and J ends were trimmed by 5 bases and 10 bases, with 8 bases remaining between them. CDR3 length: 11 amino acids. Written as DNA, the CDR3 is TGTGCCAGCAGCCGCGGGGCGGAGCTGTTTTTT. Its protein product is CASSRGAELFF.

The chain carries TRBV28 and TRBJ2-3; D possibly uses TRBD1 or TRBD2 (5 bases each). The CDR3 sequence is 15 residues long. V lost 4 bases and J lost 5, with 16 bases in between. Germline V lookup: CDR1 MDHEN, CDR2 SYDVKM. The CDR3 DNA sequence: TGTGCCAGCAGTTCGTCCGGGACGGTCAAAGATACGCAGTATTTT. Translated: CASSSSGTVKDTQYF.

This chain joins TRBV6-1 and TRBJ1-5; D gene unclear. Germline CDR1 reads MNHNS; CDR2 reads SASEGT. CDR3 length: 13 amino acids. Trimming stripped 4 bases from V and 5 bases from J, with 9 bases between. CDR3 in amino acids: CASSGIWDQPQHF. For the CDR3, the DNA is TGTGCCAGCAGTGGAATTTGGGATCAGCCCCAGCATTTT.

The CDR3 region is CASSSKTGGYTF. CDR3 bases: TGCGCCAGCAGCTCAAAGACTGGCGGCTACACCTTC. The chain uses TRBV5-1 and TRBJ1-2; D uncertain. The V and J ends lost 3 bases and 8 bases respectively, with 11 bases between them. The CDR3 covers 12 residues. Germline CDR1 is SGHRS and CDR2 is YFSETQ.

This clone was found a few times. The J gene is TRBJ1-3, the V gene TRBV30; D may be TRBD1 (6 bases). CDR3 length equals 15 residues. CDR1 is GTSNPN, CDR2 SVGIG, per germline (reference sequence). Trimming removed 2 bases at V and 0 bases at J, with 11 bases between. The CDR3: CAWSRQGNSGNTIYF. The CDR3 DNA reads as TGTGCCTGGAGTCGTCAGGGGAACTCTGGAAACACCATATATTTT.

The chain couples TRBV9 to TRBJ1-1; D ambiguous. Trimming removed 0 bases at V and 2 bases at J, with 2 bases between. The CDR3 is 12 amino acids. CDR1 and CDR2 from the germline V gene are SGDLS and YYNGEE. CDR3 DNA sequence: TGTGCCAGCAGCGTAGCCAACACTGAAGCTTTCTTT. This codes for CASSVANTEAFF.

The V and J genes are TRBV28 and TRBJ1-1; no clear D. Trimming cost V 10 bases and J 1 base, with 10 bases left between them. This CDR3 has 12 residues. The germline V gene encodes CDR1 MDHEN and CDR2 SYDVKM. CDR3 loop: CAKWAANTEAFF. The CDR3 nucleotides are TGTGCCAAATGGGCAGCGAACACTGAAGCTTTCTTT. The full variable domain, rest sourced from reference TRBV28 and TRBJ1-1, is DVKVTQSSRYLVKRTGEKVFLECVQDMDHENMFWYRQDPGLGLRLIYFSYDVKMKEKGDIPEGYSVSREKKERFSLILESASTNQTSMYLCAKWAANTEAFFGQGTRLTVV.

The chain uses TRBV9 and TRBJ2-1; no clear D gene. The CDR3 is 13 residues long. Deletions cut 5 bases from V and 2 bases from J, with 8 bases between. CDR1 SGDLS and CDR2 YYNGEE come from the germline V gene. CDR3 residues: CASRGRTYNEQFF. The CDR3 nucleotides are TGTGCCAGCAGGGGAAGAACCTACAATGAGCAGTTCTTC.

The chain uses TRBV30 and TRBJ1-5; D not certain. The CDR3 runs to 13 residues. Germline V gene data show CDR1 as GTSNPN and CDR2 as SVGIG (reference sequence). Trimming stripped 0 bases from V and 4 bases from J, with 7 bases between. Here the CDR3 reads CAWSVGKNQPQHF. The CDR3 nucleotides read TGTGCCTGGAGTGTAGGGAAAAATCAGCCCCAGCATTTT.

The chain carries TRBV5-1 and TRBJ2-1; D uncertain. Between the trimmed V and J ends, which lost 2 bases and 5 bases, there was a span of 11 bases. The CDR3 runs 14 residues. CDR1 and CDR2 from the germline V gene are SGHRS and YFSETQ. The DNA of the CDR3 is TGCGCCAGCAGCTTTGGAGTCATAGACAATGAGCAGTTCTTC. Translated, it gives CASSFGVIDNEQFF.

The rearrangement links TRBV27 to TRBJ1-1; 7 bases fit TRBD1. The CDR3 has 13 amino acids. The germline gives CDR1 MNHEY, CDR2 SMNVEV (reference sequence). J gave up 11 bases and V 1 base, and 7 bases lay outside the gene matches. CDR3 region: CASSLFGQADAFF. In DNA form, the CDR3 reads TGTGCCAGCAGTTTATTCGGACAGGCGGACGCTTTCTTT.

V usage is TRBV19 and J usage is TRBJ1-1; D might be TRBD1 (6 bases). The germline V gene encodes CDR1 LNHDA and CDR2 SQIVND (reference sequence). V lost 1 base and J lost 1, with 19 bases in between. The CDR3 length is 18 residues. The CDR3 region has the DNA TGTGCCAGTAGTATAGGTCTCCTTGGGACATTAAAGAACACTGAAGCTTTCTTT. This encodes CASSIGLLGTLKNTEAFF. The full variable domain, completed using reference TRBV19 and TRBJ1-1, is DGGITQSPKYLFRKEGQNVTLSCEQNLNHDAMYWYRQDPGQGLRLIYYSQIVNDFQKGDIAEGYSVSREKKESFPLTVTSAQKNPTAFYLCASSIGLLGTLKNTEAFFGQGTRLTVV.

DNA of the CDR3: TGTGCCAGCAGCTCGAGGGGACGGGGGAACACAGATACGCAGTATTTT. Encoded protein: CASSSRGRGNTDTQYF. The gene calls are TRBV5-6 and TRBJ2-3, with D maybe TRBD2 (6 bases). This CDR3 comprises 16 residues. The germline CDR1 and CDR2 sequences are SGHDT and YYEEEE. V was trimmed by 3 bases and J by 2 bases, leaving 16 bases between them.